These 32 T cell receptor beta chains originate from one sample sequenced in a study of cytomegalovirus exposure and HLA in healthy donors. The PCR made use of 60 Vbeta and 13 Jbeta primers. Only in-frame clones appear in the TCRdb table, and some are missing; sequencing was by immunoSEQ multiplex PCR. The top ten clones hold over 3% of a sample with some 130,000 clones, 76% of them seen once. The specimen was PBMCs. These receptors were collected from a man in his forties in good health and CMV-seronegative.

This clone was picked up one time. The J gene is TRBJ2-7, the V gene TRBV7-9, with D possibly TRBD1 on 6 matching bases. Between the trimmed V and J ends, which lost 5 bases and 7 bases, there was a span of 12 bases. CDR1 is SEHNR and CDR2 is FQNEAQ in the germline V gene (reference sequence). This CDR3 is 12 amino acids long. The CDR3 DNA follows: TGTGCCAGCAGCCCACCGAGGGGGGAGCAGTACTTC. This translates into CASSPPRGEQYF.

The chain couples TRBV4-3 to TRBJ2-1, with 11 bases aligning to TRBD2. CDR3 length: 17 residues. Trimming at V came to 0 bases and at J to 5 bases, leaving 6 bases not matched to a gene. CDR1 is LGHNA, CDR2 YSLEER, per germline. The CDR3: CASSQDRASGGNNEQFF. The CDR3 DNA sequence: TGCGCCAGCAGCCAAGATCGAGCTAGCGGGGGGAACAATGAGCAGTTCTTC.

The V gene is TRBV6-1, the J gene TRBJ2-3; the D gene is possibly TRBD2 (6 bases). The CDR3 consists of 14 residues. The V gene lost 2 bases and the J gene lost 5 bases, with 11 bases spanning the gap. CDR1 and CDR2 from the germline V gene are MNHNS and SASEGT. CDR3 nucleotide sequence: TGTGCCAGCAGTGAACGGGCAGCGGGAGATACGCAGTATTTT. Protein product: CASSERAAGDTQYF.

J is TRBJ2-1 and V is TRBV7-3; 13 positions match TRBD2. The CDR3 has 16 residues. The V segment lost 4 bases and the J segment 5 bases; nucleotides outside the gene matches: 5. Germline CDR1 SGHTA, CDR2 FQGTGA. The CDR3, as DNA: TGTGCCAGCAGCTACCCAGGACTAGCGGGAGACAATGAGCAGTTCTTC. Amino acids: CASSYPGLAGDNEQFF.

This chain uses TRBV6-6 with TRBJ1-1; 7 bases map to TRBD1. CDR1 is MNHNY and CDR2 is SVGAGI in the germline V gene (reference sequence). The CDR3 runs to 15 residues. J was trimmed by 1 base and V by 6 bases; bases with no gene match: 8. CDR3 amino acids: CASRLSGTANTEAFF. In nucleotides, the CDR3 is TGTGCCAGCAGACTCTCCGGGACAGCGAACACTGAAGCTTTCTTT.

The genes are TRBV11-3 and TRBJ2-1; 11 bases fit TRBD2. V lost 7 bases, J lost 8 bases, and 13 bases stayed unmatched. This CDR3 has 16 amino acids. The germline gives CDR1 SGHNT, CDR2 YENEEA. The CDR3 spells CASTPGGTSGADEQFF. The DNA of the CDR3 is TGTGCCAGCACCCCCGGGGGGACTAGCGGCGCCGATGAGCAGTTCTTC.

V gene TRBV19 combines with J gene TRBJ2-7; TRBD1 matches 7 bases. J lost 0 bases, V lost 7 bases, and 6 bases had no gene match. The CDR3 is made up of 14 amino acids. Germline V gene lookup returns CDR1 LNHDA and CDR2 SQIVND (reference sequence). CDR3 nucleotide sequence: TGTGCCAGTAAGAGGACAGGCGACTCCTACGAGCAGTACTTC. As protein: CASKRTGDSYEQYF.

The chain carries TRBV21-1 and TRBJ2-7; the table's D gene call, TRBD2, was not cross checked with the DNA. TRBV21-1 is described as a pseudogene. The CDR3 runs to 14 residues. This CDR3 is CASKGGGTSYEQYF. CDR3 in DNA: TGTGCCAGCAAGGGCGGGGGTACCTCCTACGAGCAGTACTTC.

J is TRBJ2-7 and V is TRBV13; 8 nucleotides match TRBD2. The CDR3 extends over 15 amino acids. The J segment lost 0 bases and the V segment lost 6 bases, leaving 7 bases of the junction unmatched. Germline CDR1 PRHDT, CDR2 FYEKMQ (reference sequence). DNA for the CDR3: TGTGCCAGCAGTTCAGCGGGAGAGAGCTCCTACGAGCAGTACTTC. Protein: CASSSAGESSYEQYF.

The sample holds a few counts of this clone. J is TRBJ2-2 and V is TRBV27; a weak D match, TRBD1 (6 bases). The CDR3 length is 17 residues. The V end lost 5 bases, the J end lost 3 bases, and 19 bases lay between the germline ends. In germline, CDR1 is MNHEY, CDR2 SMNVEV (reference sequence). The CDR3 sequence is CASSPPWTESDTGELFF. Written as DNA, the CDR3 is TGTGCCAGCAGTCCGCCATGGACAGAATCGGACACCGGGGAGCTGTTTTTT.

The rearrangement joins TRBV5-8 to TRBJ1-5; 9 bases map to TRBD1. The J segment lost 7 bases and the V segment lost 4 bases, leaving 6 bases of the junction unmatched. CDR1 and CDR2 from the germline V gene are SGHTS and YDEGEE. CDR3 length equals 14 residues. CDR3 loop: CASSMGQGHQPQHF. The CDR3 DNA reads TGTGCCAGCAGCATGGGACAGGGTCACCAGCCCCAGCATTTT.

The table lists this clone with a few counts. This chain uses TRBV6-6 with TRBJ1-1; no reliable D call. The germline CDR1 and CDR2 sequences are MNHNY and SVGAGI (reference sequence). With 6 bases removed from V and 7 bases from J, the gap between germline ends came to 12 bases. This CDR3 has 12 residues. The DNA of the CDR3 is TGTGCCAGCAGATCCCAGGATGGTGAAGCTTTCTTT. Translating it yields CASRSQDGEAFF.

The chain links TRBV5-6 to TRBJ1-2; D not resolved. CDR3 length equals 13 residues. Trimming stripped 2 bases from V and 2 bases from J, with 7 bases between. Germline lookup yields CDR1 SGHDT and CDR2 YYEEEE. Written as DNA, the CDR3 is TGTGCCAGCAGCTTTTCGCAGAACTATGGCTACACCTTC. Its translation: CASSFSQNYGYTF.

The chain uses TRBV19 and TRBJ1-1; D possibly corresponds to TRBD1 (5 bases). Germline assignment: CDR1 LNHDA and CDR2 SQIVND (reference sequence). The CDR3 sequence is 14 residues long. Trimming cost V 3 bases and J 10 bases, with 18 bases left between them. The CDR3 is CASSIGPRGIGAFF. In DNA, the CDR3 is TGTGCCAGTAGTATCGGACCCCGGGGGATCGGAGCTTTCTTT.

The rearrangement links TRBV2 to TRBJ2-7; D is unclear. The CDR3 extends over 14 amino acids. The germline V and J ends were trimmed by 5 bases and 5 bases, with 16 bases remaining between them. Germline CDR1 and CDR2: SNHLY and FYNNEI. DNA of the CDR3: TGTGCCAGCAGTTATGATGGGCCTGCTAACGAGCAGTACTTC. It encodes CASSYDGPANEQYF.

This chain links TRBV5-4 with TRBJ2-2; D perhaps matches TRBD2 (6 bases). Between the trimmed V and J ends, which lost 5 bases and 5 bases, there was a span of 19 bases. This CDR3 contains 16 residues. Germline assignment: CDR1 SGHNT and CDR2 YYREEE (reference sequence). The CDR3 region is CASSYWGGVLTGELFF. For the CDR3, the DNA is TGTGCCAGCAGTTATTGGGGCGGGGTATTGACCGGGGAGCTGTTTTTT.

The chain links TRBV11-3 to TRBJ1-1; unclear D gene. The CDR3 has 15 amino acids. V dropped 2 bases and J dropped 1 base, with 11 bases sitting between them. Looked up from germline, CDR1 is SGHNT and CDR2 is YENEEA. The CDR3 reads CASSLYGPGNTEAFF. The DNA of the CDR3 is TGTGCCAGCAGCTTATACGGCCCAGGGAACACTGAAGCTTTCTTT.

This clone has only one observation. The rearrangement joins TRBV4-2 to TRBJ1-2; D might be TRBD1 (5 bases). CDR1 LGHNA and CDR2 YNFKEQ come from the germline V gene. Trimming took off 3 bases at V and 5 bases at J, with 19 bases between the two ends. This CDR3 spans 16 amino acids. The CDR3, as DNA: TGTGCCAGCAGCCATTCATCAGGGATTCAGTATTATGGCTACACCTTC. Its translation: CASSHSSGIQYYGYTF.

The CDR3 region is CSASRGTGTDSYEQYF. CDR3 bases: TGCAGCGCCTCCCGGGGTACCGGGACAGATTCCTACGAGCAGTACTTC. The chain has TRBV29-1 and TRBJ2-7, with TRBD1 identical over 7 bases. Germline V gene lookup returns CDR1 SQVTM and CDR2 ANQGSEA. The CDR3 runs to 16 residues. V shed 7 bases, J shed 1 base, and the junction held 16 bases outside the gene matches.

Worth noting for this clone: Additional DNA sequences in this sample encode the identical CDR3. The V and J genes are TRBV18 and TRBJ1-5, with 8 positions matching TRBD1. The CDR3 covers 14 residues. Germline trimming cut 3 bases from V and 2 bases from J; bases unmatched to any gene: 0. The germline gives CDR1 KGHSH, CDR2 LQKENI. In nucleotides, the CDR3 is TGTGCCAGCTCACCGACAGGGGGCAATCAGCCCCAGCATTTT. This sequence encodes CASSPTGGNQPQHF.

A few counts support this clone. The chain recombines TRBV19 with TRBJ2-4, with D tentatively TRBD1 (6 bases). The CDR3 runs to 15 residues. Trimming took 6 bases from V and 8 from J, leaving 20 bases between them. CDR1 and CDR2 from the germline V gene are LNHDA and SQIVND (reference sequence). CDR3 sequence (DNA): TGTGCCAGTAGAGGTCTGGACAGATTAAGTGACATTCAGTACTTC. Protein: CASRGLDRLSDIQYF.

This clone has only one observation. This chain connects TRBV7-2 to TRBJ2-5; possibly TRBD1 for D (6 bases). With 5 bases removed from V and 4 bases from J, the gap between germline ends came to 14 bases. Germline V lookup: CDR1 SGHTA, CDR2 FQGNSA. The CDR3 covers 14 residues. The CDR3 sequence: CASSRGQGGETQYF. In DNA, the CDR3 is TGTGCCAGCAGCCGGGGACAAGGCGGAGAGACCCAGTACTTC.

This clone was seen a few times. V is TRBV7-2 and J is TRBJ2-7, with D uncertain. This CDR3 has 14 residues. CDR1 is SGHTA and CDR2 is FQGNSA in the germline V gene. V lost 2 bases, J lost 6 bases, and 14 bases lay in between. The CDR3 here is CASSLLASSGEQYF. The CDR3 DNA is TGTGCCAGCAGCTTACTCGCGTCTTCGGGCGAGCAGTACTTC.

This clone was detected ten times or more. The rearrangement uses TRBV2 and TRBJ2-7; 8 bases fit TRBD2. Germline CDR1 SNHLY, CDR2 FYNNEI. With 6 bases clipped from V and 4 bases from J, the junction kept 5 bases outside the gene matches. The length of the CDR3 is 13 residues. CDR3 protein: CASRGGGPYEQYF. The CDR3 region has the DNA TGTGCCAGCAGGGGCGGGGGGCCGTACGAGCAGTACTTC.

This sequence joins TRBV6-5 and TRBJ2-3; TRBD2 agrees at 8 bases. CDR1 and CDR2 (germline): MNHEY, SVGAGI. This CDR3 has 16 amino acids. Trimming cost V 0 bases and J 3 bases; bases outside gene matches: 5. CDR3 coding DNA: TGTGCCAGCAGTTACTCTGGGCTAGCGGGTACAGATACGCAGTATTTT. It specifies CASSYSGLAGTDTQYF.

V and J are TRBV6-5 and TRBJ1-6; TRBD1 agrees at 8 bases. The CDR3 length is 14 residues. Germline-derived CDR1 and CDR2 are MNHEY and SVGAGI. Trimming removed 5 bases from V and 11 bases from J; junction bases left unmatched: 8. CDR3 sequence reads: CASSTGQGATPLHF. The CDR3 DNA sequence: TGTGCCAGCAGTACAGGACAGGGAGCGACACCCCTCCACTTT.

The rearrangement joins TRBV19 to TRBJ1-3; TRBD1 matches at 8 bases. The V gene's germline CDR1 is LNHDA and CDR2 SQIVND (reference sequence). After removal of 3 bases from V and 3 bases from J, the junction contained 4 bases not matched to a gene. The CDR3 has 15 residues. The CDR3 region has the DNA TGTGCCAGTAGTATGGCAGGGGGCTTTGGAAACACCATATATTTT. Its protein product is CASSMAGGFGNTIYF.

This sequence joins TRBV4-3 and TRBJ1-2, with D possibly TRBD1 on 5 matching bases. Trimming shortened V by 1 base and J by 2 bases, and 8 bases separated the two germline ends. In germline, CDR1 is LGHNA, CDR2 YSLEER. The length of the CDR3 is 14 residues. In nucleotides, the CDR3 is TGCGCCAGCAGCCAAGGACAGACCAACTATGGCTACACCTTC. Residues: CASSQGQTNYGYTF.

The chain is built from TRBV19 and TRBJ1-2, with 11 positions matching TRBD1. This CDR3 spans 14 amino acids. The trim removed 5 bases at V and 4 bases at J, leaving 3 bases unmatched. CDR1 LNHDA and CDR2 SQIVND come from the germline V gene (reference sequence). The CDR3, as DNA: TGTGCCAGTAGTGCGGGGACAGGGGGCTATGGCTACACCTTC. Protein sequence: CASSAGTGGYGYTF.

The chain recombines TRBV4-3 with TRBJ2-3; TRBD2 is a possible D gene (5 bases). This CDR3 is built from 14 residues. Germline CDR1 LGHNA, CDR2 YSLEER. V gave up 0 bases and J gave up 4 bases, with 8 bases separating them. CDR3 nucleotides: TGCGCCAGCAGCCAAGATAGCGTCCCAGATACGCAGTATTTT. It translates to CASSQDSVPDTQYF.

The chain recombines TRBV9 with TRBJ2-5; D uncertain. The CDR3 has 14 amino acids. Trimming stripped 4 bases from V and 2 bases from J, with 12 bases between. Germline-derived CDR1 and CDR2 are SGDLS and YYNGEE. This CDR3 reads CASSPKAGQETQYF. The CDR3, as DNA: TGTGCCAGCAGCCCCAAGGCAGGTCAAGAGACCCAGTACTTC. The entire variable domain, with the rest obtained from reference TRBV9 and TRBJ2-5, is as follows: DSGVTQTPKHLITATGQRVTLRCSPRSGDLSVYWYQQSLDQGLQFLIQYYNGEERAKGNILERFSAQQFPDLHSELNLSSLELGDSALYFCASSPKAGQETQYFGPGTRLLVL.

The CDR3 region is CASSYHQQGFNYEQYF. Written as DNA, the CDR3 is TGCGCCAGCAGCTACCACCAACAGGGGTTCAACTACGAGCAGTACTTC. The rearrangement joins TRBV5-1 to TRBJ2-7, with 7 nucleotides matching TRBD1. Germline assignment: CDR1 SGHRS and CDR2 YFSETQ. The CDR3 spans 16 residues. V lost 3 bases and J lost 3; bases outside the gene matches: 12.